One sample yielded the 21 T cell receptor beta chains listed below, sequenced in a study of identical twins. TCRdb reanalysed the 5' RACE reads using MiXCR and keeps one entry per CDR3 protein. The table shows approximately 210,000 distinct CDR3 sequences, with about a sixth occurring only once. A further study also used this sample, focusing on T cells expressing NK-cell markers.

The sequencing input was CD8+ T cells sorted from blood. Every receptor here comes from a young woman in good health.

This chain uses TRBV5-1 with TRBJ2-7; TRBD1 matches at 9 bases. The V gene's germline CDR1 is SGHRS and CDR2 YFSETQ. Trimming at V came to 4 bases and at J to 5 bases, leaving 10 bases not matched to a gene. The CDR3 sequence is 15 residues long. The CDR3 reads CASSPSRTGEHEQYF. The CDR3 DNA sequence: TGCGCCAGCAGCCCATCAAGGACAGGGGAGCACGAGCAGTACTTC. The variable domain in full, with the rest retrieved from reference TRBV5-1 and TRBJ2-7, is KAGVTQTPRYLIKTRGQQVTLSCSPISGHRSVSWYQQTPGQGLQFLFEYFSETQRNKGNFPGRFSGRQFSNSRSEMNVSTLELGDSALYLCASSPSRTGEHEQYFGPGTRLTVT.

The chain employs TRBV12-3 or TRBV12-4 and TRBJ2-7; 9 bases are a match to TRBD2. The CDR3 totals 13 residues. V lost 8 bases, J lost 7 bases, and 9 bases stayed unmatched. The chain's CDR3 is CASSSGLAEEQYF. CDR3 nucleotide sequence: TGTGCCAGCTCTTCGGGACTAGCTGAAGAGCAGTACTTC.

V is TRBV7-2 and J is TRBJ1-5; TRBD1 matches at 8 bases. The J segment lost 7 bases and the V segment lost 3 bases, leaving 8 bases of the junction unmatched. In germline, CDR1 is SGHTA, CDR2 FQGNSA. The length of the CDR3 is 15 residues. CDR3: CASSFGTGIKQPQHF. Here the CDR3 DNA reads TGTGCCAGCAGCTTTGGGACAGGTATTAAGCAGCCCCAGCATTTT.

This clonotype was seen at least ten times. The V gene is TRBV12-3 or TRBV12-4, the J gene TRBJ2-3; 10 bases are shared with TRBD2. V was clipped by 7 bases and J by 4 bases; unmatched bases: 5. The CDR3 sequence is 14 residues long. The CDR3: CASTQAGGPDTQYF. Here the CDR3 DNA reads TGTGCCAGCACCCAAGCGGGAGGGCCAGATACGCAGTATTTT.

The genes are TRBV12-3 or TRBV12-4 and TRBJ2-5, with 7 bases aligning to TRBD1. Trimming cost V 5 bases and J 2 bases; bases outside gene matches: 5. The CDR3 is made up of 14 amino acids. In nucleotides, the CDR3 is TGTGCCAGCAGTATGAAGACAGGGCAAGAGACCCAGTACTTC. Translating gives CASSMKTGQETQYF.

The sample holds a few counts of this clonotype. This chain connects TRBV25-1 to TRBJ2-5; weak D call: TRBD2 (6 bases). Germline V gene lookup returns CDR1 MGHDK and CDR2 SYGVNS. V lost 2 bases and J lost 4, with 8 bases in between. CDR3 length: 13 residues. The CDR3 DNA is TGTGCCAGCAGTGAAAGACTAGTAGAGACCCAGTACTTC. It encodes CASSERLVETQYF.

This clonotype turned up a few times. V usage is TRBV6-5 and J usage is TRBJ2-3; 11 nucleotides line up with TRBD2. The V segment lost 4 bases and the J segment 2 bases; nucleotides outside the gene matches: 5. Per germline, CDR1 MNHEY and CDR2 SVGAGI. The CDR3 extends over 16 amino acids. The CDR3 loop reads CASSFTSGGFTDTQYF. The CDR3 nucleotides read TGTGCCAGCAGTTTTACTAGCGGGGGTTTCACAGATACGCAGTATTTT.

This clonotype came up a few times. The rearrangement uses TRBV15 and TRBJ2-3; D not resolved. V lost 8 bases and J 5 bases, leaving 17 bases between the germline ends. The CDR3 covers 14 residues. The V gene's germline CDR1 is LNHNV and CDR2 YYDKDF (reference sequence). The CDR3 nucleotides are TGTGCCACCCAAGACTGGGTCCGGGTAGATACGCAGTATTTT. Translation gives CATQDWVRVDTQYF.

Judged by abundance, this clonotype is medium-sized. The rearrangement links TRBV7-9 to TRBJ2-7, with 7 bases aligning to TRBD2. The CDR3 loop spans 13 amino acids. J lost 0 bases, V lost 11 bases, and 7 bases had no gene match. Germline CDR1 SEHNR, CDR2 FQNEAQ (reference sequence). The CDR3 spells CASNAGDSYEQYF. Written as DNA, the CDR3 is TGTGCCTCGAACGCGGGGGACTCCTACGAGCAGTACTTC.

This clonotype was seen more than once but under ten times. The chain has TRBV7-9 and TRBJ2-1; no reliable D call. V lost 2 bases and J lost 7, with 9 bases in between. Germline V gives CDR1 SEHNR, CDR2 FQNEAQ (reference sequence). The CDR3 runs to 13 residues. The CDR3 sequence is CASSLSLRNEQFF. The CDR3 region has the DNA TGTGCCAGCAGCTTATCACTGAGGAATGAGCAGTTCTTC.

The chain joins TRBV6-2 or TRBV6-3 to TRBJ2-7, with TRBD2 identical over 12 bases. The CDR3 contains 14 residues. Per the germline V gene, CDR1 is MNHEY and CDR2 is SVGEGT. With V trimmed by 6 bases and J by 5 bases, 5 bases remained unmatched. CDR3 nucleotides: TGTGCCAGCAGCTGGACTAGCGGGAACGACGAGCAGTACTTC. Amino acid sequence: CASSWTSGNDEQYF.

A few counts support this clonotype. The gene calls are TRBV9 and TRBJ2-7, with 7 positions matching TRBD1. This CDR3 spans 14 amino acids. The V segment lost 4 bases and the J segment 5 bases; nucleotides outside the gene matches: 9. The germline CDR1 and CDR2 sequences are SGDLS and YYNGEE. CDR3 in amino acids: CASSTRDSQNEQYF. The CDR3 DNA reads TGTGCCAGCAGCACCCGGGACAGTCAGAACGAGCAGTACTTC.

CDR3 bases: TGTGCCAGCAGCCAAGATGTGGCCGATCAGACCTTC. It is translated as CASSQDVADQTF. The chain combines TRBV3-1 with TRBJ1-2, with no clear D. Germline V gene sequence: CDR1 LGHDT, CDR2 YNNKEL (reference sequence). The V and J ends lost 0 bases and 14 bases respectively, with 13 bases between them. The CDR3 has 12 residues.

The rearrangement uses TRBV7-6 and TRBJ2-3; 10 nucleotides match TRBD2. The CDR3 is made up of 17 amino acids. The junction had 9 bases not matched to a gene; V was cut back by 0 bases and J by 6 bases. The germline gives CDR1 SGHVS, CDR2 FNYEAQ. The CDR3 spells CASSLARLAGLGDTQYF. CDR3 nucleotide sequence: TGTGCCAGCAGCTTAGCCAGACTAGCGGGTCTTGGGGATACGCAGTATTTT. Full variable domain (rest looked up from reference TRBV7-6 and TRBJ2-3): GAGVSQSPRYKVTKRGQDVALRCDPISGHVSLYWYRQALGQGPEFLTYFNYEAQQDKSGLPNDRFSAERPEGSISTLTIQRTEQRDSAMYRCASSLARLAGLGDTQYFGPGTRLTVL.

This clonotype was found a few times. The V call is TRBV5-1, the J call TRBJ2-5; 10 nucleotides match TRBD1. The trim removed 4 bases at V and 6 bases at J, leaving 9 bases unmatched. CDR1 is SGHRS, CDR2 YFSETQ, per germline. The CDR3 runs 15 residues. CDR3 amino acids: CASSAGTGVFKTQYF. For the CDR3, the DNA is TGCGCCAGCAGCGCTGGGACAGGGGTGTTTAAGACCCAGTACTTC.

This clonotype showed up just a few times. The chain links TRBV5-1 to TRBJ2-7; no firm D call. This CDR3 is 15 amino acids long. Trimming took off 2 bases at V and 5 bases at J, with 17 bases between the two ends. Germline V gives CDR1 SGHRS, CDR2 YFSETQ. DNA of the CDR3: TGCGCCAGCAGCTTAGTATCATGGGCCATGAACGAGCAGTACTTC. Translation: CASSLVSWAMNEQYF.

The chain couples TRBV12-3 or TRBV12-4 to TRBJ2-2, with 7 bases fitting TRBD1. V was pared by 8 bases and J by 1 base, with 19 bases of the junction left unmatched. The CDR3 runs 19 residues. The DNA for the CDR3 is TGTGCCAGCGTATCCGGGACAGCTTCAACCTCCATGAACACCGGGGAGCTGTTTTTT. Encoded protein: CASVSGTASTSMNTGELFF.

The chain employs TRBV11-2 and TRBJ2-1; possibly TRBD2 for D (5 bases). From germline, CDR1 is SGHAT and CDR2 FQNNGV. The V end was cut by 2 bases, the J end by 0 bases, with 14 bases between. The CDR3 spans 17 residues. CDR3 nucleotides: TGTGCCAGCAGCTTACCTGGACTGCTCAGCTCCTACAATGAGCAGTTCTTC. Translation gives CASSLPGLLSSYNEQFF. Full variable domain (rest looked up from reference TRBV11-2 and TRBJ2-1): EAGVAQSPRYKIIEKRQSVAFWCNPISGHATLYWYQQILGQGPKLLIQFQNNGVVDDSQLPKDRFSAERLKGVDSTLKIQPAKLEDSAVYLCASSLPGLLSSYNEQFFGPGTRLTVL.

This clonotype was seen a few times. V and J are TRBV5-1 and TRBJ1-2, with D uncertain. V was pared by 2 bases and J by 4 bases, with 6 bases between. This CDR3 is 12 amino acids long. Looked up from germline, CDR1 is SGHRS and CDR2 is YFSETQ. The DNA for the CDR3 is TGCGCCAGCAGCTTTGACGGCTATGGCTACACCTTC. It translates to CASSFDGYGYTF. The complete variable domain, with remaining parts taken from reference TRBV5-1 and TRBJ1-2, reads KAGVTQTPRYLIKTRGQQVTLSCSPISGHRSVSWYQQTPGQGLQFLFEYFSETQRNKGNFPGRFSGRQFSNSRSEMNVSTLELGDSALYLCASSFDGYGYTFGSGTRLTVV.

This clonotype was counted only a few times. CDR3 bases: TGTGCCAGCAGTTTCGCGAACTACAATGAGCAGTTCTTC. It specifies CASSFANYNEQFF. This chain uses TRBV27 with TRBJ2-1; D unresolved. The CDR3 sequence is 13 residues long. Germline CDR1 is MNHEY and CDR2 is SMNVEV (reference sequence). V lost 3 bases and J 3 bases, leaving 6 bases between the germline ends.

V and J are TRBV7-6 and TRBJ2-5; TRBD1 agrees at 11 bases. The trim removed 5 bases at V and 1 base at J, leaving 9 bases unmatched. The CDR3 runs 17 residues. Germline V gene lookup returns CDR1 SGHVS and CDR2 FNYEAQ. The CDR3 DNA sequence: TGTGCCAGCAGCCCCGGACAGGGGGCGAGACTCCAAGAGACCCAGTACTTC. This encodes CASSPGQGARLQETQYF.